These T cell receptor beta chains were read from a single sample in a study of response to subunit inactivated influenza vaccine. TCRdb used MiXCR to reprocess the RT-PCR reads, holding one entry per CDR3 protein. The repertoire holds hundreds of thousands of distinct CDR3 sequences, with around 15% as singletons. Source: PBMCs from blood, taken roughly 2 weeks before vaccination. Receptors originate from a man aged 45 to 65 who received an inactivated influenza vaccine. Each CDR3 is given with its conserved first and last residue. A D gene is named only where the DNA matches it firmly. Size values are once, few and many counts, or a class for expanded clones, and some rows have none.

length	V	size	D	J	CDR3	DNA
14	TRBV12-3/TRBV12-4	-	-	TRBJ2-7	CASSFLATTYEQYF	TGTGCCAGCAGTTTTCTAGCGACAACCTACGAGCAGTACTTC
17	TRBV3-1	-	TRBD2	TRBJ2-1	CASSQDISLAGSNEQFF	TGTGCCAGCAGCCAAGATATTTCCCTAGCGGGGTCCAATGAGCAGTTCTTC
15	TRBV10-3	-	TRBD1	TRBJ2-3	CAIRDRDQSTDTQYF	TGTGCCATCCGGGACAGGGACCAAAGCACAGATACGCAGTATTTT
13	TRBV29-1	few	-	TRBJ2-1	CSVGGKSYNEQFF	TGCAGCGTTGGAGGGAAGTCCTACAATGAGCAGTTCTTC
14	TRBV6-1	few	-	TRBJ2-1	CASRPPDSWGEQFF	TGTGCCAGCAGGCCTCCGGACAGTTGGGGTGAGCAGTTCTTC
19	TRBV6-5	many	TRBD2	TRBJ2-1	CASSSSPSSGRASYNEQFF	TGTGCCAGCAGTTCCAGCCCATCTAGCGGGAGGGCCTCCTACAATGAGCAGTTCTTC
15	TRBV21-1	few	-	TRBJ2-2	CASSIRHLLTGELFF	TGTGCCAGCAGCATTCGACACCTTCTCACCGGGGAGCTGTTTTTT
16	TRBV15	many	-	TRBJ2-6	CATSRDMGAGANVLTF	TGTGCCACCAGCAGAGATATGGGGGCAGGGGCCAACGTCCTGACTTTC
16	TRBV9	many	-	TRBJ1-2	CASSVLSATVNYGYTF	TGTGCCAGCAGCGTACTTTCGGCGACAGTAAACTATGGCTACACCTTC
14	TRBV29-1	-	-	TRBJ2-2	CSVGTGSNTGELFF	TGCAGCGTTGGGACGGGTTCGAACACCGGGGAGCTGTTTTTT
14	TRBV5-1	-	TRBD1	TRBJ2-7	CASSLRQGGSEQYF	TGCGCCAGCAGCTTGAGACAGGGGGGGTCCGAGCAGTACTTC
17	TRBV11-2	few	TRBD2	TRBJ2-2	CASSLGTSGKRSGELFF	TGTGCCAGCAGCTTAGGGACTAGCGGGAAAAGGAGCGGGGAGCTGTTTTTT
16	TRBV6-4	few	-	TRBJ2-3	CASSAQPGRSTDTQYF	TGTGCCAGCAGTGCCCAGCCGGGACGGAGCACAGATACGCAGTATTTT
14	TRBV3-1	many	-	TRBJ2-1	CASSPALLSSGQFF	TGTGCCAGCAGCCCTGCTCTCCTTAGTTCTGGGCAGTTCTTC
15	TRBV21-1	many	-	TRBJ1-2	CASSKASEVNYGYTF	TGTGCCAGCAGCAAAGCATCGGAAGTTAACTATGGCTACACCTTC
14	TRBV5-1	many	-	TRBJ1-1	CASSLGGVNTEAFF	TGCGCCAGCAGCTTGGGAGGGGTAAACACTGAAGCTTTCTTT
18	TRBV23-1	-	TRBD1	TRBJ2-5	CASSQVGQGVETRKTQYF	TGCGCCAGCAGTCAAGTAGGGCAGGGGGTAGAGACCAGGAAGACCCAGTACTTC
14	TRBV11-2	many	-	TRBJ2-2	CASSPRTVTGELFF	TGTGCCAGCAGCCCGAGGACTGTCACCGGGGAGCTGTTTTTT
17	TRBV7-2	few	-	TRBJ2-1	CASSSITGQQNYNEQFF	TGTGCCAGCAGCTCGATTACGGGACAACAAAACTACAATGAGCAGTTCTTC
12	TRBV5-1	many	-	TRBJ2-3	CASSGLIDTQYF	TGCGCCAGCAGCGGACTTATAGATACGCAGTATTTT
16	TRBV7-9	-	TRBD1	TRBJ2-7	CASSQRGIQGAREQYF	TGTGCCAGCAGCCAAAGGGGCATTCAGGGGGCTCGAGAGCAGTACTTC